The 18 T cell receptor beta chains presented below share a single source sample, sequenced in a study of cytomegalovirus exposure and HLA in healthy donors. PCR was performed using 60 Vbeta and 13 Jbeta primers. TCRdb's copy holds only in-frame clones and misses some; the assay was immunoSEQ multiplex PCR. The data hold approximately 180,000 clones, with roughly 79% observed a single time. The sequencing input was PBMCs. The receptors here all came from a male donor in good health and CMV-seronegative.

This clone was seen a single time. The chain is built from TRBV28 and TRBJ2-3; TRBD1 agrees at 8 bases. Germline trimming cut 5 bases from V and 14 bases from J; bases unmatched to any gene: 21. The CDR3 has 16 residues. CDR1 is MDHEN, CDR2 SYDVKM, per germline. The CDR3 spells CASSPVSGTGPLAAYF. CDR3 nucleotide sequence: TGTGCCAGCAGTCCCGTCTCCGGGACAGGTCCTCTAGCCGCGTATTTT.

Note on this clone: Distinct nucleotide sequences in the sample also encode this CDR3. The chain is built from TRBV6-1 and TRBJ1-6; TRBD1 matches at 9 bases. V lost 6 bases to trimming and J lost 4 bases; unmatched junction nucleotides: 4. The germline V gene has CDR1 MNHNS and CDR2 SASEGT. The CDR3 has 15 amino acids. CDR3 nucleotides: TGTGCCAGCAGGACGGGACAGGGTTATAATTCACCCCTCCACTTT. Translation gives CASRTGQGYNSPLHF.

The V gene is TRBV7-2, the J gene TRBJ2-2; D is undetermined. Germline V gene lookup returns CDR1 SGHTA and CDR2 FQGNSA. Between the trimmed V and J ends, which lost 4 bases and 6 bases, there was a span of 9 bases. CDR3 length: 13 residues. CDR3 coding DNA: TGTGCCAGCAGCTATATGTTGTCCGGGGAGCTGTTTTTT. Its protein product is CASSYMLSGELFF.

This chain links TRBV4-3 with TRBJ2-1; the match to TRBD2 covers 7 bases. CDR3 size: 16 residues. Germline CDR1 and CDR2: LGHNA and YSLEER. The ends lost 0 bases at V and 7 bases at J; junction bases unmatched: 9. CDR3 sequence reads: CASSQDWAGVVNEQFF. CDR3 nucleotides: TGCGCCAGCAGCCAAGATTGGGCGGGAGTGGTTAATGAGCAGTTCTTC.

This chain connects TRBV7-9 to TRBJ1-4; D unresolved. Germline V gene sequence: CDR1 SEHNR, CDR2 FQNEAQ (reference sequence). The CDR3 length is 15 residues. Trimming removed 5 bases from V and 9 bases from J, with 19 bases in between. The CDR3 DNA reads as TGTGCCAGCAGCGCCCTCGGGGAGGGAGCGCAAAAACTGTTTTTT. It translates to CASSALGEGAQKLFF.

This clone has only a few counts. V gene TRBV29-1 combines with J gene TRBJ1-2; D remains ambiguous. The V end was cut by 5 bases, the J end by 0 bases, with 10 bases between. The germline V gene encodes CDR1 SQVTM and CDR2 ANQGSEA. CDR3 length: 13 amino acids. The CDR3 protein is CSVLDNANYGYTF. CDR3 nucleotide sequence: TGCAGCGTTCTTGACAACGCTAACTATGGCTACACCTTC.

V and J are TRBV6-6 and TRBJ1-5; TRBD1 is a possible D gene (6 bases). The V gene's germline CDR1 is MNHNY and CDR2 SVGAGI (reference sequence). This CDR3 has 16 residues. V shed 5 bases and J shed 4 bases, with 18 bases lying between them. The CDR3 coding sequence is TGTGCCAGCAGTCCCCTGAGGGCAGGGGCTAATCAGCCCCAGCATTTT. Its protein is CASSPLRAGANQPQHF.

Points on this clone: The junction and the germline gene differ at one end; a read error may be behind it. The V gene is TRBV15, the J gene TRBJ1-5; 10 bases fit TRBD1. Germline V gene lookup returns CDR1 LNHNV and CDR2 YYDKDF (reference sequence). The CDR3 spans 14 residues. CDR3 nucleotides: TGTGCCACCAGCAGAGATCTCAGTGAGGACAGGGGGAATTTT. This encodes CATSRDLSEDRGNF.

The V and J genes are TRBV30 and TRBJ1-2, with 7 bases lining up with TRBD1. This CDR3 comprises 12 residues. Per germline, CDR1 GTSNPN and CDR2 SVGIG (reference sequence). The V and J ends lost 6 bases and 6 bases, in that order; junction bases with no gene match: 7. The CDR3 region has the DNA TGTGCCTGCACAGGGGTTGGTGATGGCTACACCTTC. This translates into CACTGVGDGYTF.

This clone has a single count. The V call is TRBV28, the J call TRBJ2-1; TRBD2 matches at 13 bases. Germline values: CDR1 MDHEN, CDR2 SYDVKM. Losses at the gene ends were 5 bases for V and 7 bases for J; bases not matched to a gene: 5. This CDR3 is built from 15 residues. CDR3 region: CASSPGLAGWNEQFF. Here the CDR3 DNA reads TGTGCCAGCAGTCCGGGACTAGCGGGATGGAATGAGCAGTTCTTC.

The gene calls are TRBV6-6 and TRBJ1-6, with unresolved D. Trimming removed 6 bases at V and 7 bases at J, with 13 bases between. CDR1 and CDR2 from the germline V gene are MNHNY and SVGAGI (reference sequence). There are 14 residues in the CDR3. For the CDR3, the DNA is TGTGCCAGCAGCCCCACCCGCAGGAATTCACCCCTCCACTTT. Its translation is CASSPTRRNSPLHF.

This clone was detected a few times. The chain is built from TRBV5-4 and TRBJ2-1; a possible D gene is TRBD1 (5 bases). The length of the CDR3 is 16 residues. The ends were cut back, 3 bases at V and 3 bases at J, with 16 bases in the middle. Germline V gives CDR1 SGHNT, CDR2 YYREEE (reference sequence). Here the CDR3 DNA reads TGTGCCAGCAGCTGGGGTGCGACAGATTTCTACAATGAGCAGTTCTTC. Amino acid sequence: CASSWGATDFYNEQFF.

The rearrangement uses TRBV2 and TRBJ1-2; the match to TRBD1 covers 8 bases. Germline V gene data show CDR1 as SNHLY and CDR2 as FYNNEI. The junction had 5 bases not matched to a gene; V was cut back by 5 bases and J by 6 bases. This CDR3 is 13 amino acids long. The CDR3 region has the DNA TGTGCCAGCAGTACAGGGGGAGGCGATGGCTACACCTTC. This codes for CASSTGGGDGYTF.

This clone has a single count. The genes are TRBV30 and TRBJ1-1, with a weak D call TRBD1 (6 bases). Germline V gene sequence: CDR1 GTSNPN, CDR2 SVGIG (reference sequence). Deletions cut 0 bases from V and 4 bases from J, with 12 bases between. The CDR3 totals 14 residues. CDR3 sequence (DNA): TGTGCCTGGAGTGTAGGGACAATCGTCACTGAAGCTTTCTTT. It encodes CAWSVGTIVTEAFF. The variable domain in full, completed from reference TRBV30 and TRBJ1-1, reads SQTIHQWPATLVQPVGSPLSLECTVEGTSNPNLYWYRQAAGRGLQLLFYSVGIGQISSEVPQNLSASRPQDRQFILSSKKLLLSDSGFYLCAWSVGTIVTEAFFGQGTRLTVV.

The chain has TRBV18 and TRBJ2-7; 10 bases are shared with TRBD1. The CDR3 has 15 amino acids. J lost 0 bases, V lost 4 bases, and 3 bases had no gene match. Per germline, CDR1 KGHSH and CDR2 LQKENI. CDR3 in amino acids: CASSLGQGLSYEQYF. DNA of the CDR3: TGTGCCAGCTCACTGGGACAGGGGCTCTCCTACGAGCAGTACTTC.

The sample holds a few counts of this clone. V usage is TRBV27 and J usage is TRBJ2-3; D might be TRBD2 (5 bases). The germline V and J ends were trimmed by 5 bases and 0 bases, with 9 bases remaining between them. Germline lookup yields CDR1 MNHEY and CDR2 SMNVEV (reference sequence). CDR3 length: 14 residues. The CDR3 reads CASSGSLSTDTQYF. In DNA, the CDR3 is TGTGCCAGCAGTGGGAGCCTGAGCACAGATACGCAGTATTTT.

The chain uses TRBV27 and TRBJ2-7; unclear D gene. This CDR3 is built from 13 residues. Germline V gene lookup returns CDR1 MNHEY and CDR2 SMNVEV (reference sequence). V was cut by 6 bases and J by 1 base, with 10 bases left in between. The CDR3 is CASRPANSYEQYF. The CDR3 coding sequence is TGTGCCAGCAGGCCTGCGAATTCCTACGAGCAGTACTTC.

This chain connects TRBV30 to TRBJ2-5, with 7 bases matching TRBD2. The DNA end is more similar to TRBJ2-7, so the J call may be wrong. Germline CDR1 reads GTSNPN; CDR2 reads SVGIG (reference sequence). The CDR3 runs to 14 residues. CDR3 loop: CAWSWEGKDYEQYF. The CDR3 region has the DNA TGTGCCTGGAGTTGGGAGGGGAAGGACTACGAGCAGTACTTC.